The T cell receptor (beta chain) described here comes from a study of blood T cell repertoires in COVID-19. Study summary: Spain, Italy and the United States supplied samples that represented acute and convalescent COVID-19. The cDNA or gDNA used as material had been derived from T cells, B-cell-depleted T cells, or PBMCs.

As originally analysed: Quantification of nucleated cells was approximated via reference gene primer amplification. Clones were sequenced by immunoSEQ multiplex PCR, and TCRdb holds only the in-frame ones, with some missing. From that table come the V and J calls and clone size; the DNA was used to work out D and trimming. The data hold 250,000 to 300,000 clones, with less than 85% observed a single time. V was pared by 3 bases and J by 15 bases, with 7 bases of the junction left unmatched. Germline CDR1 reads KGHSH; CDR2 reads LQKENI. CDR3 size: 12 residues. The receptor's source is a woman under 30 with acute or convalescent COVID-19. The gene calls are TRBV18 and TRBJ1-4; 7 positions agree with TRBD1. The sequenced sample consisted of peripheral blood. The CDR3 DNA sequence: TGTGCCAGCTCACCGCCACAGGGGTTGATGTTTTTT. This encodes CASSPPQGLMFF.